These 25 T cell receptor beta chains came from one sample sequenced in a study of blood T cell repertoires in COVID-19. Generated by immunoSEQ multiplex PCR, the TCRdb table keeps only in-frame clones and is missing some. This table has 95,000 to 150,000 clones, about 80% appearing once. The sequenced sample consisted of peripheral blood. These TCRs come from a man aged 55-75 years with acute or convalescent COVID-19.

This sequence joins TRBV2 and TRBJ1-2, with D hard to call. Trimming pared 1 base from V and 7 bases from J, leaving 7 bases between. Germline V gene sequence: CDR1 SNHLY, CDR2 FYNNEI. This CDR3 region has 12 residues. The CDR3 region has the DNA TGTGCCAGCAGTGAAGACCTCGGTGGCTACACCTTC. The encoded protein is CASSEDLGGYTF.

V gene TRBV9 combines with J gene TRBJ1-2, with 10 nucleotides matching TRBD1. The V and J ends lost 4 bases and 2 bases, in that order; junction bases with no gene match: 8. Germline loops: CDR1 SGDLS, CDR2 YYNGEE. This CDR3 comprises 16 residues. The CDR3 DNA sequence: TGTGCCAGCAGCTCACGGACAGGGGGATCCAACTATGGCTACACCTTC. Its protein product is CASSSRTGGSNYGYTF. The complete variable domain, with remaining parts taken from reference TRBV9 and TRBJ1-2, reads DSGVTQTPKHLITATGQRVTLRCSPRSGDLSVYWYQQSLDQGLQFLIQYYNGEERAKGNILERFSAQQFPDLHSELNLSSLELGDSALYFCASSSRTGGSNYGYTFGSGTRLTVV.

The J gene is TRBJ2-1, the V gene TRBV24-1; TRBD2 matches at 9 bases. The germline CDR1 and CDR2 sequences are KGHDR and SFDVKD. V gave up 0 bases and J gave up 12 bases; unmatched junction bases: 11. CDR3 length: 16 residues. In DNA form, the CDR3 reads TGTGCCACCAGTGATTTGTCTAGCGGGGAGCCTAGGGGGCAGTTCTTC. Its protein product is CATSDLSSGEPRGQFF.

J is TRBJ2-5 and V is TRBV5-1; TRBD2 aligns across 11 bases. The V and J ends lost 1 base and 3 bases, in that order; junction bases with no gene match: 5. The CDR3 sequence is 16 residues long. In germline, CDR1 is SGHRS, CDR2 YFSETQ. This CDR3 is CASSLRGLAAEETQYF. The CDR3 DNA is TGCGCCAGCAGCTTGAGGGGACTAGCGGCTGAAGAGACCCAGTACTTC. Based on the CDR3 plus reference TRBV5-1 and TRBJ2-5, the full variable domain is KAGVTQTPRYLIKTRGQQVTLSCSPISGHRSVSWYQQTPGQGLQFLFEYFSETQRNKGNFPGRFSGRQFSNSRSEMNVSTLELGDSALYLCASSLRGLAAEETQYFGPGTRLLVL.

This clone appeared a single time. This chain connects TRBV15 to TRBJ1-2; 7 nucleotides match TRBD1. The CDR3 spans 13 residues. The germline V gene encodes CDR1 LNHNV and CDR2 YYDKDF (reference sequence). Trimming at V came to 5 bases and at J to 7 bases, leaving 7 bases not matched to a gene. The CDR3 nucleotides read TGTGCCACCAGCGGACGACAGGGTGGTGGCTACACCTTC. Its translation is CATSGRQGGGYTF. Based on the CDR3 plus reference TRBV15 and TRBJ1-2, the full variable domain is DAMVIQNPRYQVTQFGKPVTLSCSQTLNHNVMYWYQQKSSQAPKLLFHYYDKDFNNEADTPDNFQSRRPNTSFCFLDIRSPGLGDTAMYLCATSGRQGGGYTFGSGTRLTVV.

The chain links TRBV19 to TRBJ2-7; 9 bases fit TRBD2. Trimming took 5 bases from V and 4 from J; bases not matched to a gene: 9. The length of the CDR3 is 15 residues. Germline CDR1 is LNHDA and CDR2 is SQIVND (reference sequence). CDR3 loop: CASSDSGSPRYEQYF. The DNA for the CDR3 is TGTGCCAGTAGTGATAGCGGGAGCCCCCGGTACGAGCAGTACTTC.

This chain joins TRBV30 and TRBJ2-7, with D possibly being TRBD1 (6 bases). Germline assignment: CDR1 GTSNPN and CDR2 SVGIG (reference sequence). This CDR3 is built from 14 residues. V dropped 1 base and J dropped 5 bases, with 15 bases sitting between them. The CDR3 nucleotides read TGTGCCTGGAGTGGGACAGCCGATGGCGACGAGCAGTACTTC. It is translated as CAWSGTADGDEQYF.

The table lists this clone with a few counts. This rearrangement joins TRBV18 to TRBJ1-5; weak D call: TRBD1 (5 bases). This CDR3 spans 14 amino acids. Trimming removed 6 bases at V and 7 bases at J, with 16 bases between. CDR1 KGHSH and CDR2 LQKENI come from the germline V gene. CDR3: CASSPGRAGQPQHF. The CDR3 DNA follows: TGTGCCAGCTCCCCGGGCAGGGCGGGGCAGCCCCAGCATTTT.

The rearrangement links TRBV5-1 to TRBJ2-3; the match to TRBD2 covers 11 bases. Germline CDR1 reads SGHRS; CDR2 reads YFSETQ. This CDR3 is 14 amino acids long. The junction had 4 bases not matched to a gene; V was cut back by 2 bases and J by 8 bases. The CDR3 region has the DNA TGCGCCAGCAGCTTACTAGCGGGAGAAGGTACGCAGTATTTT. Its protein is CASSLLAGEGTQYF. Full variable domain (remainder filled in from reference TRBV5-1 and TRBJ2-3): KAGVTQTPRYLIKTRGQQVTLSCSPISGHRSVSWYQQTPGQGLQFLFEYFSETQRNKGNFPGRFSGRQFSNSRSEMNVSTLELGDSALYLCASSLLAGEGTQYFGPGTRLTVL.

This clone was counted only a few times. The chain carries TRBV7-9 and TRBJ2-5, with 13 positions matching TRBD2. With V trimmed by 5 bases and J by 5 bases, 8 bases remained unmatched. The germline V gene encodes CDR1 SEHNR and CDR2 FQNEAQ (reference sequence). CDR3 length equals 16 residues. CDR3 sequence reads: CASSPGTSGALETQYF. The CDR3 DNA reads TGTGCCAGCAGCCCTGGGACTAGCGGGGCCCTCGAGACCCAGTACTTC.

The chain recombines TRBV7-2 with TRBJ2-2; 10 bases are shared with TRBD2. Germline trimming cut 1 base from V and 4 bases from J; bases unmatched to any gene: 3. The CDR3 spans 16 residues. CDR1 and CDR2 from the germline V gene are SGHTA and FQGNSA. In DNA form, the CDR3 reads TGTGCCAGCAGCTTAGTGGCTAGCGGGAGCACCGGGGAGCTGTTTTTT. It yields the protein CASSLVASGSTGELFF.

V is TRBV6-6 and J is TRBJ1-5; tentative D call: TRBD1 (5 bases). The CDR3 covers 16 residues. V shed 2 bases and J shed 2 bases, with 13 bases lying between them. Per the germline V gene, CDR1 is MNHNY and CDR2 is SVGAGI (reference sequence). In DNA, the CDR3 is TGTGCCAGCAGTTACCTTTCCAGGGCGGGCAATCAGCCCCAGCATTTT. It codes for CASSYLSRAGNQPQHF.

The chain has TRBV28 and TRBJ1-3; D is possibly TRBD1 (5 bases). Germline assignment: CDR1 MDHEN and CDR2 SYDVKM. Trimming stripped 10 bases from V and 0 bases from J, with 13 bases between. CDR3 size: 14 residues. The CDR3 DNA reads TGTGCCATGCGGGGGACCCGCTCTGGAAACACCATATATTTT. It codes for CAMRGTRSGNTIYF.

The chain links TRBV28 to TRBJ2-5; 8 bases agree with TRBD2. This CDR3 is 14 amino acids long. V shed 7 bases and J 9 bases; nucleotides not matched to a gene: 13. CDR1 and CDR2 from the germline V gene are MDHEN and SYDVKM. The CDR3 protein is CASTPSTRRGAQYF. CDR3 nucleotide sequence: TGTGCCAGCACCCCCTCGACCAGGCGGGGGGCCCAGTACTTC.

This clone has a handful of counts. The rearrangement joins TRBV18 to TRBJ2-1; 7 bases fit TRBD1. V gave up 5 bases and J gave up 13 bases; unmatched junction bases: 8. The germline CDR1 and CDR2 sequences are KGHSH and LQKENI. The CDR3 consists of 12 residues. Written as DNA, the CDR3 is TGTGCCAGCTCATCCGGGACAGAGAACCAGTTCTTC. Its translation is CASSSGTENQFF.

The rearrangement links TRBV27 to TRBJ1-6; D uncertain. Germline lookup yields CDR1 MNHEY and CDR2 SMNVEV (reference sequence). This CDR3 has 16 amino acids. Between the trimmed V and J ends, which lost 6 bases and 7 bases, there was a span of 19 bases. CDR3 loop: CASSVRPPGRNSPLHF. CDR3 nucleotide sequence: TGTGCCAGCAGCGTCCGTCCCCCTGGGAGAAATTCACCCCTCCACTTT.

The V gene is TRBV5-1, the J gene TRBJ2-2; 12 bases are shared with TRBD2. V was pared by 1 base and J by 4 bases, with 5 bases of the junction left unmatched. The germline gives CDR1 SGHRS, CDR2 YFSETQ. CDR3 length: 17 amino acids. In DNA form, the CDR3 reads TGCGCCAGCAGCTTGAGACTAGCGGGAGATGTCACCGGGGAGCTGTTTTTT. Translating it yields CASSLRLAGDVTGELFF.

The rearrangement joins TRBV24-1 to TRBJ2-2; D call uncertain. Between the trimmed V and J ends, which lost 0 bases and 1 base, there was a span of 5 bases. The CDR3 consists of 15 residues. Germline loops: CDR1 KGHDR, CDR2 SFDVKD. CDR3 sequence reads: CATSDLTGNTGELFF. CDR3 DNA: TGTGCCACCAGTGATTTGACGGGGAACACCGGGGAGCTGTTTTTT.

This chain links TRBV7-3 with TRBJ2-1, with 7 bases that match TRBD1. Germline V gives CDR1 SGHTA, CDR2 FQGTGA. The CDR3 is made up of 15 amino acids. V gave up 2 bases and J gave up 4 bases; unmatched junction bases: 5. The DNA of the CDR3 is TGTGCCAGCAGCTTAGAGGGGGCCCTATACAATGAGCAGTTCTTC. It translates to CASSLEGALYNEQFF.

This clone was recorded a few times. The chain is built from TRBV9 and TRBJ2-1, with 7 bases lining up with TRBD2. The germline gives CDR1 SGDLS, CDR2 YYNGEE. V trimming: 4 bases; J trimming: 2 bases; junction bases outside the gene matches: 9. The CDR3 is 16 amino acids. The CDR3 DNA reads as TGTGCCAGCAGCCCCCGTCTAGCGGCGGCCTACAATGAGCAGTTCTTC. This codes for CASSPRLAAAYNEQFF.

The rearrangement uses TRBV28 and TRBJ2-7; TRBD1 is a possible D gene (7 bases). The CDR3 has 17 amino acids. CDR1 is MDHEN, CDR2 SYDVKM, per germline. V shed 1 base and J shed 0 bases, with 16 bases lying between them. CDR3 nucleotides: TGTGCCAGCAGTTTATCTTCTCGGGGGACAGCCTCCTACGAGCAGTACTTC. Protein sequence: CASSLSSRGTASYEQYF.

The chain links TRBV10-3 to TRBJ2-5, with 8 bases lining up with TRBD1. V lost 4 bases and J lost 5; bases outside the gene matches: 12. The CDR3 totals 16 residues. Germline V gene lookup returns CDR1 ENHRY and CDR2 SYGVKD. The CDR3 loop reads CAISAGQGIRSETQYF. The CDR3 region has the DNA TGTGCCATCAGTGCCGGACAGGGAATCAGGTCGGAGACCCAGTACTTC.

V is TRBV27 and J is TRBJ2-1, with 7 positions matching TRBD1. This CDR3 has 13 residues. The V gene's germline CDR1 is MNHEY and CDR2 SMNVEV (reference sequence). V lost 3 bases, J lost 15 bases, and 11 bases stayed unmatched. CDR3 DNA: TGTGCCAGCAGTTTCGTAGCCAGGACAGGACTGTTCTTC. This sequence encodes CASSFVARTGLFF.

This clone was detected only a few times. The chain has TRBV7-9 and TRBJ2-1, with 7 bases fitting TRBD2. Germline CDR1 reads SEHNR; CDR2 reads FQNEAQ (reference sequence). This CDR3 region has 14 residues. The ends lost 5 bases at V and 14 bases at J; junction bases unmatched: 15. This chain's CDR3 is CASSTTVERGGEFF. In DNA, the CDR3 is TGTGCCAGCAGCACTACGGTAGAGAGGGGAGGGGAGTTCTTC.

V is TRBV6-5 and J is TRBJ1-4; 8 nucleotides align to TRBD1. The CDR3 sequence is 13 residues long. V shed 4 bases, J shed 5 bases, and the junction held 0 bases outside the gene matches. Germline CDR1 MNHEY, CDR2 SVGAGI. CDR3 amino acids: CASSWDRNEKLFF. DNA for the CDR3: TGTGCCAGCAGTTGGGACAGGAATGAAAAACTGTTTTTT.